A single sample gave rise to the 15 T cell receptor beta chains below, sequenced in a study of OX40 agonist ivuxolimab in advanced cancers. Library construction relied on the immunoSEQ multiplex PCR assay. Imported from immuneACCESS, the table was reduced by TCRdb to in-frame sequences with V and J called. These copies leave out some clones; in studies compared against another copy, an unresolved V gene accounts for under half, and the cause of the remainder is not known. The sample table records about 72,000 clones; 70% to 90% of these occur just once. The ten largest clones capture 0.7% to 1% of the sample. The starting material was CD4+ or CD8+ T cells sorted from blood, obtained in a trial of the OX40 agonist ivuxolimab. The receptors come from an adult with an advanced solid tumor such as melanoma, head and neck, liver or kidney cancer.

V gene TRBV15 combines with J gene TRBJ2-5; D is uncertain. The CDR3 is 12 amino acids. Germline V gene sequence: CDR1 LNHNV, CDR2 YYDKDF (reference sequence). With 8 bases removed from V and 5 bases from J, the gap between germline ends came to 12 bases. CDR3 region: CATSAHEETQYF. The CDR3 bases are TGTGCCACCTCGGCGCACGAGGAGACCCAGTACTTC. Full variable domain (rest looked up from reference TRBV15 and TRBJ2-5): DAMVIQNPRYQVTQFGKPVTLSCSQTLNHNVMYWYQQKSSQAPKLLFHYYDKDFNNEADTPDNFQSRRPNTSFCFLDIRSPGLGDTAMYLCATSAHEETQYFGPGTRLLVL.

The rearrangement uses TRBV9 and TRBJ1-3, with D tentatively TRBD1 (5 bases). V was trimmed by 0 bases and J by 0 bases, leaving 13 bases between them. Germline-derived CDR1 and CDR2 are SGDLS and YYNGEE. The CDR3 contains 17 residues. The CDR3 DNA reads as TGTGCCAGCAGCGTAGCTGGGGCAGGCAGCTCTGGAAACACCATATATTTT. This sequence encodes CASSVAGAGSSGNTIYF.

On this clone: An end of the junction does not agree with germline; a read error may underlie this. This chain joins TRBV5-4 and TRBJ1-1; a weak D match, TRBD1 (6 bases). CDR1 and CDR2 from the germline V gene are SGHNT and YYREEE (reference sequence). CDR3 length: 16 amino acids. CDR3 protein: CASSQAITGLHWEAFF. Here the CDR3 DNA reads TGCGCCAGCAGCCAAGCAATAACAGGGCTTCATTGGGAAGCTTTCTTT.

This clone has just one count. CDR3 residues: CASSQVAGEQYF. CDR3 sequence (DNA): TGTGCCAGCAGCCAGGTGGCAGGCGAGCAGTACTTC. The chain couples TRBV7-9 to TRBJ2-7; D not certain. The V end was cut by 5 bases, the J end by 6 bases, with 11 bases between. Germline lookup yields CDR1 SEHNR and CDR2 FQNEAQ (reference sequence). This CDR3 contains 12 residues.

This rearrangement joins TRBV7-2 to TRBJ2-2, with unresolved D. The CDR3 is made up of 13 amino acids. CDR1 and CDR2 (germline): SGHTA, FQGNSA. V lost 3 bases and J 3 bases, leaving 5 bases between the germline ends. CDR3 protein: CASSFWDTGELFF. The CDR3 DNA reads TGTGCCAGCAGCTTCTGGGACACCGGGGAGCTGTTTTTT.

This sequence joins TRBV6-6 and TRBJ1-3; 7 nucleotides agree with TRBD1. CDR3 length equals 15 residues. Germline CDR1 and CDR2: MNHNY and SVGAGI (reference sequence). V lost 2 bases and J lost 0; bases outside the gene matches: 1. In DNA form, the CDR3 reads TGTGCCAGCAGTTACGACAGGGCCTCTGGAAACACCATATATTTT. Translation: CASSYDRASGNTIYF.

This chain connects TRBV7-9 to TRBJ1-2, with TRBD1 matching 9 bases. The V gene's germline CDR1 is SEHNR and CDR2 FQNEAQ (reference sequence). This CDR3 comprises 16 residues. V was pared by 5 bases and J by 5 bases, with 12 bases of the junction left unmatched. The CDR3 loop is CASSQRGKQGAYGYTF. The CDR3 nucleotides read TGTGCCAGCAGCCAAAGGGGGAAACAGGGGGCGTATGGCTACACCTTC.

The chain joins TRBV7-9 to TRBJ2-7; 9 bases agree with TRBD1. V trimming: 5 bases; J trimming: 7 bases; junction bases outside the gene matches: 9. This CDR3 region has 14 residues. CDR1 is SEHNR, CDR2 FQNEAQ, per germline (reference sequence). The CDR3 region is CASSLGQGSGEQYF. CDR3 bases: TGTGCCAGCAGCCTCGGACAGGGGTCGGGGGAGCAGTACTTC. The full variable domain, rest sourced from reference TRBV7-9 and TRBJ2-7, is DTGVSQNPRHKITKRGQNVTFRCDPISEHNRLYWYRQTLGQGPEFLTYFQNEAQLEKSRLLSDRFSAERPKGSFSTLEIQRTEQGDSAMYLCASSLGQGSGEQYFGPGTRLTVT.

The rearrangement joins TRBV7-9 to TRBJ2-6, with unresolved D. The CDR3 sequence is 16 residues long. Germline values: CDR1 SEHNR, CDR2 FQNEAQ (reference sequence). The V and J ends lost 5 bases and 0 bases respectively, with 11 bases between them. In nucleotides, the CDR3 is TGTGCCAGCAGCCTTGGACGGACCTCTGGGGCCAACGTCCTGACTTTC. Its protein is CASSLGRTSGANVLTF.

This clone was seen just once. The rearrangement uses TRBV11-2 and TRBJ2-7; 12 nucleotides line up with TRBD1. This CDR3 has 17 residues. Germline assignment: CDR1 SGHAT and CDR2 FQNNGV. Trimming removed 4 bases from V and 4 bases from J; junction bases left unmatched: 11. CDR3: CASSSKGGQGAFYEQYF. In DNA, the CDR3 is TGTGCCAGCAGCTCCAAGGGGGGACAGGGGGCTTTTTACGAGCAGTACTTC.

About this clone itself: One end of the junction varies from germline; a read error may be responsible. The rearrangement joins TRBV9 to TRBJ2-1; no clear D. The CDR3 length is 16 residues. CDR1 is SGDLS, CDR2 YYNGEE, per germline. The CDR3 spells CASSVGNLHSCNEQFF. The CDR3 bases are TGTGCCAGCAGCGTAGGTAACCTCCACTCCTGCAATGAGCAGTTCTTC.

V and J are TRBV5-4 and TRBJ1-2; no reliable D call. This CDR3 comprises 13 residues. V was shortened by 2 bases and J by 4 bases, with 9 bases between the two germline ends. CDR1 SGHNT and CDR2 YYREEE come from the germline V gene (reference sequence). The CDR3 loop reads CASSFVGIYGYTF. In DNA, the CDR3 is TGTGCCAGCAGCTTCGTCGGTATCTATGGCTACACCTTC.

With respect to this clone: The sample holds other DNA sequences that translate to the same CDR3. The rearrangement uses TRBV19 and TRBJ1-5; possible D gene TRBD1, 5 bases. The germline V gene has CDR1 LNHDA and CDR2 SQIVND (reference sequence). This CDR3 is 15 amino acids long. The V end was cut by 9 bases, the J end by 0 bases, with 15 bases between. CDR3 loop: CASQGGSNSNQPQHF. DNA of the CDR3: TGTGCCAGCCAGGGAGGGAGTAATAGCAATCAGCCCCAGCATTTT.

The V gene is TRBV11-2, the J gene TRBJ2-7, with a possible D match to TRBD2 (7 bases). Germline V gives CDR1 SGHAT, CDR2 FQNNGV. Trimming removed 5 bases from V and 2 bases from J, with 16 bases in between. The CDR3 consists of 15 residues. CDR3 coding DNA: TGTGCCAGCAGCCCTAGGGGGAGGGCTGCCTACGAGCAGTACTTC. This encodes CASSPRGRAAYEQYF.

The J gene is TRBJ2-5, the V gene TRBV6-6; no firm D call. The germline gives CDR1 MNHNY, CDR2 SVGAGI (reference sequence). This CDR3 region has 14 residues. V lost 3 bases and J 2 bases, leaving 10 bases between the germline ends. The chain's CDR3 is CASSYGPEQETQYF. CDR3 sequence (DNA): TGTGCCAGCAGTTATGGGCCCGAGCAAGAGACCCAGTACTTC.